This T cell receptor (beta chain) was sequenced in a study of neurological immune-mediated disorders. The wider study: Secondary progressive disease was present in 3, and relapsing-remitting disease in some 30, of the 34 multiple sclerosis patients.

As to time point: longitudinal time-point 3. This clonotype was counted many times. Its antigen is currently unknown. Study outcomes and limitations: HTLV-1-associated myelopathy displayed the greatest TCR clonal expansion, and multiple sclerosis exhibited the smallest, lower than that of healthy controls.

Via MiXCR, TCRdb re-called the 5' RACE reads, giving one row per CDR3 protein. The sample has 84,000 or so distinct CDR3 sequences; 4.3% are singletons. The receptor was derived from a woman in her sixties or seventies with multiple sclerosis. The sample taken for sequencing was PBMCs.

CDR3: CASSLPYPRTEAFF. The DNA for the CDR3 is TGTGCCAGCAGCTTGCCCTACCCGAGGACTGAAGCTTTCTTT. The chain employs TRBV5-6 and TRBJ1-1, with unresolved D. This CDR3 spans 14 amino acids. Per germline, CDR1 SGHDT and CDR2 YYEEEE. Trimming took 1 base from V and 5 from J, leaving 12 bases between them.